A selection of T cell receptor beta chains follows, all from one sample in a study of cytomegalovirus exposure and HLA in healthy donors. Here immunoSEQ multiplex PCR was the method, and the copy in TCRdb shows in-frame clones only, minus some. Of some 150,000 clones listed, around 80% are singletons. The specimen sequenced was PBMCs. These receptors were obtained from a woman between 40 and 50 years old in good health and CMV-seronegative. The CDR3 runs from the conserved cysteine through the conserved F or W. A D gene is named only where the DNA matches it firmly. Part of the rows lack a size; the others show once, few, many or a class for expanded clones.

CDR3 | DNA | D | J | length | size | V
CASSRHIAGGKDTQYF | TGTGCCAGCAGCAGGCATATAGCGGGAGGAAAAGATACGCAGTATTTT | TRBD2 | TRBJ2-3 | 16 | NA | TRBV13
CASTIVAGSYNEQFF | TGCGCCAGCACGATAGTAGCGGGGTCCTACAATGAGCAGTTCTTC | TRBD2 | TRBJ2-1 | 15 | NA | TRBV5-1
CASSEGRNYGYTF | TGTGCCAGCAGTGAAGGGAGGAACTATGGCTACACCTTC | NA | TRBJ1-2 | 13 | NA | TRBV2
CASSQGMTPGELFF | TGTGCCAGCAGCCAAGGCATGACACCCGGGGAGCTGTTTTTT | NA | TRBJ2-2 | 14 | once | TRBV14
CASSLEETQYF | TGTGCCAGCAGTTTAGAAGAGACCCAGTACTTC | NA | TRBJ2-5 | 11 | once | TRBV6-5
CASSPPPGTGSEQYF | TGTGCCAGCAGTCCCCCTCCCGGGACAGGGTCCGAGCAGTACTTC | TRBD1 | TRBJ2-7 | 15 | NA | TRBV28
CASSIGQDHTGELFF | TGCGCCAGCAGCATAGGACAGGATCACACCGGGGAGCTGTTTTTT | TRBD1 | TRBJ2-2 | 15 | few | TRBV5-1
CASSQDPRLGRMNTEAFF | TGTGCCAGCAGCCAAGACCCCAGGCTCGGGAGGATGAACACTGAAGCTTTCTTT | NA | TRBJ1-1 | 18 | NA | TRBV4-2
CASSLLIGTGLEKLFF | TGTGCCAGCAGCTTACTGATCGGGACAGGATTAGAAAAACTGTTTTTT | TRBD1 | TRBJ1-4 | 16 | NA | TRBV11-2
CAWTKLPYGYTF | TGTGCCTGGACCAAACTCCCTTATGGCTACACCTTC | NA | TRBJ1-2 | 12 | NA | TRBV30
CASSYSSTPRNEAFF | TGTGCCAGCAGTTACTCATCGACTCCTAGAAATGAAGCTTTCTTT | NA | TRBJ1-1 | 15 | NA | TRBV6-5
CASAPGTRSYNSPLHF | TGTGCCAGCGCCCCGGGAACCCGCTCCTATAATTCACCCCTCCACTTT | NA | TRBJ1-6 | 16 | few | TRBV6-6
CASTPHRDQPQHF | TGTGCCAGCACCCCGCACCGGGATCAGCCCCAGCATTTT | NA | TRBJ1-5 | 13 | NA | TRBV6-1
CASSVQGATGNTEAFF | TGTGCCAGCAGCGTACAGGGTGCGACTGGGAACACTGAAGCTTTCTTT | NA | TRBJ1-1 | 16 | NA | TRBV5-5
CASSEQGQNYGYTF | TGTGCCAGCAGTGAACAAGGACAGAACTATGGCTACACCTTC | NA | TRBJ1-2 | 14 | once | TRBV2
CAISADRGNTEAFF | TGTGCCATCAGTGCCGACCGGGGTAACACTGAAGCTTTCTTT | NA | TRBJ1-1 | 14 | NA | TRBV10-3
CASSFGLAGGEDTQYF | TGTGCCAGCAGTTTTGGACTAGCGGGGGGTGAGGATACGCAGTATTTT | TRBD2 | TRBJ2-3 | 16 | few | TRBV6-5
CASSPSPGDYGYTF | TGTGCCAGCAGTCCCTCCCCGGGGGACTATGGCTACACCTTC | NA | TRBJ1-2 | 14 | NA | TRBV6-5
CASRETSGINGELFF | TGTGCCAGCAGGGAGACTAGCGGGATTAACGGGGAGCTGTTTTTT | TRBD2 | TRBJ2-2 | 15 | NA | TRBV2
CASSSLGLSSYNEQFF | TGCGCCAGCAGCTCCCTGGGCCTGAGCTCCTACAATGAGCAGTTCTTC | NA | TRBJ2-1 | 16 | few | TRBV4-1
CASSLRDNSNQPQHF | TGTGCCAGCAGTCTCAGGGATAATAGCAATCAGCCCCAGCATTTT | NA | TRBJ1-5 | 15 | NA | TRBV2
CASSVESGFSYEQYF | TGTGCCAGCAGCGTAGAGAGCGGATTCTCCTACGAGCAGTACTTC | NA | TRBJ2-7 | 15 | NA | TRBV9
CASSRGQGAYNEQFF | TGTGCCAGCAGTAGGGGACAGGGAGCCTACAATGAGCAGTTCTTC | TRBD1 | TRBJ2-1 | 15 | NA | TRBV6-1
CASSPGNRVGDEKLFF | TGCGCCAGCAGCCCCGGAAACAGGGTAGGGGATGAAAAACTGTTTTTT | NA | TRBJ1-4 | 16 | NA | TRBV4-1
CASSLGGINFGAQHF | TGTGCCAGCAGCTTAGGAGGGATTAATTTCGGGGCCCAGCATTTT | NA | TRBJ1-5 | 15 | NA | TRBV7-2
CAWSAGDSNQPQHF | TGTGCCTGGAGTGCGGGTGATAGCAATCAGCCCCAGCATTTT | NA | TRBJ1-5 | 14 | NA | TRBV30
CASSAHQGQGVIASTDTQYF | TGTGCCAGCAGTGCCCATCAGGGACAGGGGGTCATTGCAAGCACAGATACGCAGTATTTT | TRBD1 | TRBJ2-3 | 20 | NA | TRBV6-1
CASSDTGTNTDTQYF | TGCGCCAGCAGCGACACGGGGACTAACACAGATACGCAGTATTTT | TRBD2 | TRBJ2-3 | 15 | NA | TRBV10-1
CASSSGRSYEQYF | TGTGCCAGCAGTTCCGGCAGGTCCTACGAGCAGTACTTC | NA | TRBJ2-7 | 13 | NA | TRBV6-6
CAWSYRAEQPQHF | TGTGCCTGGAGTTACAGGGCCGAGCAGCCCCAGCATTTT | NA | TRBJ1-5 | 13 | NA | TRBV30
CASRALFYEQYF | TGTGCCAGCAGGGCCCTCTTCTACGAGCAGTACTTC | NA | TRBJ2-7 | 12 | NA | TRBV6-1
CAWSGTITGYTF | TGTGCCTGGAGTGGGACAATCACTGGCTACACCTTC | NA | TRBJ1-2 | 12 | few | TRBV30
CASSFSAGTSTDTQYF | TGTGCCAGCAGCTTCTCAGCGGGAACTAGCACAGATACGCAGTATTTT | TRBD2 | TRBJ2-3 | 16 | NA | TRBV9
CASSVVPGEKLFF | TGTGCCAGCAGCGTAGTCCCAGGGGAAAAACTGTTTTTT | NA | TRBJ1-4 | 13 | NA | TRBV9
CASSPQGAQGNTIYF | TGTGCCAGCTCACCACAGGGGGCGCAGGGAAACACCATATATTTT | TRBD1 | TRBJ1-3 | 15 | NA | TRBV18
CASSYGAPTGELFF | TGTGCCAGCAGTTACGGGGCCCCGACCGGGGAGCTGTTTTTT | NA | TRBJ2-2 | 14 | NA | TRBV6-5